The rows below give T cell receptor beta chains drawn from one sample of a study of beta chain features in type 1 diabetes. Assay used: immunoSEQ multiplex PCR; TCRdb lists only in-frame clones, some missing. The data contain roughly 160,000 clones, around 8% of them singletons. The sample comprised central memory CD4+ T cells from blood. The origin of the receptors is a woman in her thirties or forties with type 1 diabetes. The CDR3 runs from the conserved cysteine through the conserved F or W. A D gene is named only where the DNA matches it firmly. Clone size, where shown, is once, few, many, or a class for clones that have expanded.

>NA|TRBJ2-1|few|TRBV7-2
CASSFGRFGGEQFF
TGTGCCAGCAGCTTTGGACGTTTCGGGGGAGAGCAGTTCTTC
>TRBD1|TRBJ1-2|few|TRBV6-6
CASLSGQGRGYTF
TGTGCCAGCTTGTCGGGACAGGGCCGTGGCTACACCTTC
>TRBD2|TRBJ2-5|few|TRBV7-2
CASSYLAGRYQETQYF
TGTGCCAGCAGCTATCTAGCGGGGAGGTACCAAGAGACCCAGTACTTC
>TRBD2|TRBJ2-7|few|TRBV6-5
CASSYSAGGSYEQYF
TGTGCCAGCAGTTACTCGGCGGGAGGCTCCTACGAGCAGTACTTC
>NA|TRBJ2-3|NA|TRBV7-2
CASSFLTNTDTQYF
TGTGCCAGCAGCTTCCTGACTAACACAGATACGCAGTATTTT
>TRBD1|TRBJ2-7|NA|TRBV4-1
CASSLQGVQYF
TGCGCCAGCAGCCTACAGGGGGTGCAGTACTTC
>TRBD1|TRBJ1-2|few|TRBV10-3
CASGQGTNYGYTF
TGTGCCAGCGGACAGGGGACTAACTATGGCTACACCTTC
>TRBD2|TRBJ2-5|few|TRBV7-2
CASMRLAGVGETQYF
TGTGCCAGCATGCGACTAGCGGGAGTCGGAGAGACCCAGTACTTC
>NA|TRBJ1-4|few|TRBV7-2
CASSLALLSEKLFF
TGTGCCAGCAGCTTAGCCCTCCTGAGTGAAAAACTGTTTTTT
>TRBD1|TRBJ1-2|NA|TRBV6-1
CASSDSTGDGGYTF
TGTGCCAGCAGTGACTCTACAGGGGACGGCGGCTACACCTTC
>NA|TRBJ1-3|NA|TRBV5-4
CASSFRSGNTIYF
TGTGCCAGCAGCTTCAGGTCTGGAAACACCATATATTTT
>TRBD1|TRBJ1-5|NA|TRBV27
CASSTGGWGNQPQHF
TGTGCCAGCAGCACAGGGGGCTGGGGCAATCAGCCCCAGCATTTT
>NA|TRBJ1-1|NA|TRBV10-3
CAIKNRANTEAFF
TGTGCCATCAAAAACAGGGCGAACACTGAAGCTTTCTTT
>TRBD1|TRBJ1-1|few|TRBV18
CASSSDRGGTEAFF
TGTGCCAGCTCGTCCGACAGGGGTGGCACTGAAGCTTTCTTT
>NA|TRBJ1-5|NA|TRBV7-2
CASSLSGIANQPQHF
TGTGCCAGCAGCTTAAGCGGGATTGCGAATCAGCCCCAGCATTTT
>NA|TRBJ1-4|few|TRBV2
CASLVEATNEKLFF
TGTGCCAGCCTGGTGGAGGCAACTAATGAAAAACTGTTTTTT
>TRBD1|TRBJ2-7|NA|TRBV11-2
CASSIDGTVSYEQYF
TGTGCCAGCAGCATAGACGGGACAGTCTCCTACGAGCAGTACTTC
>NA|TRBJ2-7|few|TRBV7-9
CASSPARGTKTYEQYF
TGTGCCAGCAGCCCAGCACGGGGGACGAAGACCTACGAGCAGTACTTC
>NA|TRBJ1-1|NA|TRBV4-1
CASSQEGETEAFF
TGCGCCAGCAGCCAAGAAGGGGAAACTGAAGCTTTCTTT
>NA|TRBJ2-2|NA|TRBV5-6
CASSVYRGELFF
TGTGCCAGCAGCGTCTACAGGGGGGAGCTGTTTTTT
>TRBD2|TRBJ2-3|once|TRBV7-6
CASSLMAGERDTQYF
TGTGCCAGCAGCCTAATGGCGGGAGAACGAGATACGCAGTATTTT
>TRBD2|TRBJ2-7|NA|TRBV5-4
CASSLGTSGSYEQYF
TGTGCCAGCAGCCTCGGGACTAGCGGGTCCTACGAGCAGTACTTC
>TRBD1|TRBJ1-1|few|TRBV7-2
CASSLGADREAFF
TGTGCCAGCAGCTTGGGGGCGGACAGGGAAGCTTTCTTT
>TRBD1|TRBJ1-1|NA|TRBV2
CASNGQGRTEAFF
TGTGCCAGCAATGGACAGGGGAGGACTGAAGCTTTCTTT
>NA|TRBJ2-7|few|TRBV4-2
CASSPPGGNYEQYF
TGTGCCAGCAGCCCGCCCGGGGGAAACTACGAGCAGTACTTC
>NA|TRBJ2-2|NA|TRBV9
CASSVRGGLGVGELFF
TGTGCCAGCAGCGTCAGGGGCGGGCTCGGGGTCGGGGAGCTGTTTTTT
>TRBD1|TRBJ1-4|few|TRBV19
CASSPPQGRNEKLFF
TGTGCCAGTAGTCCCCCACAGGGGCGGAATGAAAAACTGTTTTTT
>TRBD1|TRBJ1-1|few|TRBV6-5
CASRLGQTMNTEAFF
TGTGCCAGCAGACTGGGACAGACTATGAACACTGAAGCTTTCTTT
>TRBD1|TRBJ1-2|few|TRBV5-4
CASSLEGAGYGYTF
TGTGCCAGCAGCTTGGAGGGGGCCGGCTATGGCTACACCTTC
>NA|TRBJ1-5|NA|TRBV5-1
CASSRTGENQPQHF
TGCGCCAGCAGCCGAACAGGAGAAAATCAGCCCCAGCATTTT
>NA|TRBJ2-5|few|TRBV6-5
CASTLDGETQYF
TGTGCCAGCACACTAGATGGGGAGACCCAGTACTTC
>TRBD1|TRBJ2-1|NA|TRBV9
CASSQQTGAGDEQFF
TGTGCCAGCAGCCAACAAACAGGGGCCGGCGATGAGCAGTTCTTC
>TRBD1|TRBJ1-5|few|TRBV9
CASSRQGLQGPQHF
TGTGCCAGCAGCCGACAGGGTCTCCAAGGGCCCCAGCATTTT
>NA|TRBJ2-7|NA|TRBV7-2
CASSARGGVYEQYF
TGTGCCAGCAGCGCCCGGGGCGGGGTCTACGAGCAGTACTTC
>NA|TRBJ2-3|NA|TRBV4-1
CASSQEASWDTQYF
TGCGCCAGCAGCCAAGAGGCTAGCTGGGATACGCAGTATTTT
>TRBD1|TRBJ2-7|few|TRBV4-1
CASSQEWGQMREQYF
TGCGCCAGCAGCCAAGAATGGGGACAGATGCGCGAGCAGTACTTC
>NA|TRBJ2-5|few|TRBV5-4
CASSRQETQYF
TGTGCCAGCAGTCGGCAAGAGACCCAGTACTTC
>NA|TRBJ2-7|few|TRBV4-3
CASSQDRSYEQYF
TGCGCCAGCAGCCAAGACAGGTCCTACGAGCAGTACTTC
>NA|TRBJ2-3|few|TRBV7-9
CASRPHSGTDTQYF
TGTGCCAGCAGGCCACATAGCGGCACAGATACGCAGTATTTT
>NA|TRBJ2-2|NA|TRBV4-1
CASSQEPGAGELFF
TGCGCCAGCAGCCAAGAGCCGGGGGCCGGGGAGCTGTTTTTT
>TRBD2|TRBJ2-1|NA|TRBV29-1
CSVEARPSGSSYNEQFF
TGCAGCGTTGAAGCGCGGCCTAGCGGGAGCTCCTACAATGAGCAGTTCTTC
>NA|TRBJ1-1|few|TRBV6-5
CASSYAPGVNTEAFF
TGTGCCAGCAGTTACGCCCCAGGGGTTAACACTGAAGCTTTCTTT
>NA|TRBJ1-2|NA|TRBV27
CASTPVGGGDYGYTF
TGTGCCAGCACCCCCGTGGGGGGAGGGGACTATGGCTACACCTTC
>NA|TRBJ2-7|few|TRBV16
CASSQSGGYEQYF
TGTGCCAGCAGCCAATCAGGAGGCTACGAGCAGTACTTC
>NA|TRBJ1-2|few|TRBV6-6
CASSYPQGGYTF
TGTGCCAGCAGTTACCCCCAGGGAGGCTACACCTTC
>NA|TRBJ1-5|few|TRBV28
CASSLQISNQPQHF
TGTGCCAGCAGTTTACAGATTAGCAATCAGCCCCAGCATTTT
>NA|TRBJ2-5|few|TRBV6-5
CASSYSGSIVQETQYF
TGTGCCAGCAGTTACTCGGGCAGTATTGTCCAAGAGACCCAGTACTTC
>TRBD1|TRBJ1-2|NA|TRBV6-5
CASSGTATNYGYTF
TGTGCCAGCTCCGGGACAGCTACTAACTATGGCTACACCTTC
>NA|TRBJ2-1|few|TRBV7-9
CASSPQTDNNEQFF
TGTGCCAGCAGTCCGCAGACGGACAACAATGAGCAGTTCTTC
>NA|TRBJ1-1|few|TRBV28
CASSLSGPRGTEAFF
TGTGCCAGCAGTTTGAGCGGCCCGAGAGGGACTGAAGCTTTCTTT
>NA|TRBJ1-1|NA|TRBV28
CASSFSVLRGEAFF
TGTGCCAGCAGTTTCAGCGTCCTGCGGGGAGAAGCTTTCTTT